These T cell receptor beta chains were read from a single sample in a study of OX40 agonist ivuxolimab in advanced cancers. Generated by immunoSEQ multiplex PCR, the TCRdb table keeps only in-frame clones and is missing some. The table records fewer than 100,000 clones, roughly 89% of them present only once. The specimen comprised CD4+ or CD8+ T cells sorted from blood, sampled in a trial of the OX40 agonist ivuxolimab. All receptors come from an adult with an advanced solid tumor such as melanoma, head and neck, liver or kidney cancer. Each CDR3 is given with its conserved first and last residue. A D gene is named only where the DNA matches it firmly. For some rows the clone size is stated as once, few or many, or as a class when expanded; others skip it.

J gene: TRBJ2-7; CDR3 length: 18; D gene: TRBD1; V gene: TRBV5-1; clone size: few; CDR3 protein: CASSPFAQGQGGGDEQYF; CDR3 DNA: TGCGCCAGCAGCCCCTTTGCGCAAGGACAGGGCGGAGGAGACGAGCAGTACTTC
J gene: TRBJ2-3; CDR3 length: 13; D gene: TRBD1; V gene: TRBV7-3; clone size: once; CDR3 protein: CASSFDRVDTQYF; CDR3 DNA: TGTGCCAGCAGCTTTGACAGGGTAGATACGCAGTATTTT
J gene: TRBJ2-7; CDR3 length: 14; D gene: NA; V gene: TRBV5-1; clone size: NA; CDR3 protein: CASSGGTHRGEQYF; CDR3 DNA: TGCGCCAGCAGCGGAGGGACCCATAGGGGGGAGCAGTACTTC
J gene: TRBJ2-1; CDR3 length: 14; D gene: NA; V gene: TRBV6-6; clone size: NA; CDR3 protein: CASSPGDSYNEQFF; CDR3 DNA: TGTGCCAGCAGCCCCGGGGATTCCTACAATGAGCAGTTCTTC
J gene: TRBJ1-1; CDR3 length: 15; D gene: NA; V gene: TRBV5-1; clone size: NA; CDR3 protein: CASSPTQGGNTEAFF; CDR3 DNA: TGCGCCAGCAGCCCTACACAGGGTGGGAACACTGAAGCTTTCTTT
J gene: TRBJ2-2; CDR3 length: 17; D gene: TRBD1; V gene: TRBV9; clone size: NA; CDR3 protein: CASERDRGNMNTGELFF; CDR3 DNA: TGTGCCAGCGAGCGGGACAGGGGAAATATGAACACCGGGGAGCTGTTTTTT
J gene: TRBJ1-3; CDR3 length: 14; D gene: TRBD1; V gene: TRBV19; clone size: once; CDR3 protein: CASSDRGRGNTIYF; CDR3 DNA: TGTGCCAGTAGCGACAGGGGACGAGGAAACACCATATATTTT
J gene: TRBJ2-7; CDR3 length: 14; D gene: TRBD1; V gene: TRBV9; clone size: NA; CDR3 protein: CASSWGQGSVEQYF; CDR3 DNA: TGTGCCAGCAGCTGGGGACAGGGATCCGTGGAGCAGTACTTC
J gene: TRBJ1-1; CDR3 length: 13; D gene: NA; V gene: TRBV6-5; clone size: once; CDR3 protein: CASSPGRTAEAFF; CDR3 DNA: TGTGCCAGCAGCCCGGGTCGGACAGCCGAAGCTTTCTTT
J gene: TRBJ1-1; CDR3 length: 15; D gene: TRBD1; V gene: TRBV5-4; clone size: NA; CDR3 protein: CASSLARQGNTEAFF; CDR3 DNA: TGTGCCAGCAGCTTGGCCCGACAGGGGAACACTGAAGCTTTCTTT
J gene: TRBJ2-5; CDR3 length: 15; D gene: NA; V gene: TRBV15; clone size: NA; CDR3 protein: CATSRAHRREETQYF; CDR3 DNA: TGTGCCACCAGCAGAGCACATCGGCGGGAAGAGACCCAGTACTTC
J gene: TRBJ2-7; CDR3 length: 15; D gene: TRBD1; V gene: TRBV7-2; clone size: NA; CDR3 protein: CASSSRTGSSYEQYF; CDR3 DNA: TGTGCCAGCAGCTCCCGGACAGGGAGCTCCTACGAGCAGTACTTC
J gene: TRBJ2-3; CDR3 length: 14; D gene: TRBD2; V gene: TRBV7-9; clone size: NA; CDR3 protein: CASSPGGSTDTQYF; CDR3 DNA: TGTGCCAGCAGCCCGGGGGGGAGCACAGATACGCAGTATTTT
J gene: TRBJ2-4; CDR3 length: 14; D gene: NA; V gene: TRBV18; clone size: few; CDR3 protein: CASSPRGGEDIQYF; CDR3 DNA: TGTGCCAGCTCACCACGGGGAGGCGAGGACATTCAGTACTTC
J gene: TRBJ1-2; CDR3 length: 14; D gene: TRBD1; V gene: TRBV18; clone size: NA; CDR3 protein: CASSSTGGGYGYTF; CDR3 DNA: TGTGCCAGCTCAAGCACAGGGGGCGGATATGGCTACACCTTC
J gene: TRBJ2-1; CDR3 length: 17; D gene: TRBD2; V gene: TRBV19; clone size: NA; CDR3 protein: CASSLQGGGSSYNEQFF; CDR3 DNA: TGTGCCAGTAGTTTACAAGGCGGGGGGAGCTCCTACAATGAGCAGTTCTTC
J gene: TRBJ1-4; CDR3 length: 15; D gene: NA; V gene: TRBV7-8; clone size: NA; CDR3 protein: CASSRAGSTNEKLFF; CDR3 DNA: TGTGCCAGCAGCCGGGCGGGGTCAACTAATGAAAAACTGTTTTTT
J gene: TRBJ2-1; CDR3 length: 12; D gene: NA; V gene: TRBV7-2; clone size: NA; CDR3 protein: CASSTREGQQFF; CDR3 DNA: TGTGCCAGCAGTACCCGGGAAGGACAGCAGTTCTTC
J gene: TRBJ2-3; CDR3 length: 12; D gene: NA; V gene: TRBV28; clone size: NA; CDR3 protein: CASSLRDGGQYF; CDR3 DNA: TGTGCCAGCAGTTTGAGGGACGGGGGGCAGTATTTT
J gene: TRBJ1-1; CDR3 length: 12; D gene: NA; V gene: TRBV7-9; clone size: NA; CDR3 protein: CASSLISTEAFF; CDR3 DNA: TGTGCCAGCAGCTTGATTTCCACTGAAGCTTTCTTT
J gene: TRBJ2-7; CDR3 length: 12; D gene: NA; V gene: TRBV28; clone size: NA; CDR3 protein: CASRGLHYEQYF; CDR3 DNA: TGTGCCAGCAGGGGGCTTCATTACGAGCAGTACTTC
J gene: TRBJ2-1; CDR3 length: 14; D gene: TRBD2; V gene: TRBV4-1; clone size: NA; CDR3 protein: CASAPGTSYNEQFF; CDR3 DNA: TGCGCCAGCGCTCCCGGGACTAGCTACAATGAGCAGTTCTTC
J gene: TRBJ1-5; CDR3 length: 14; D gene: NA; V gene: TRBV15; clone size: NA; CDR3 protein: CATSRQGGNQPQHF; CDR3 DNA: TGTGCCACCAGCAGACAGGGTGGCAATCAGCCCCAGCATTTT
J gene: TRBJ2-1; CDR3 length: 15; D gene: TRBD1; V gene: TRBV7-2; clone size: NA; CDR3 protein: CASSPDRGQFDEQFF; CDR3 DNA: TGTGCCAGCAGCCCGGACAGGGGCCAGTTCGATGAGCAGTTCTTC
J gene: TRBJ1-4; CDR3 length: 16; D gene: NA; V gene: TRBV5-6; clone size: NA; CDR3 protein: CASSLGHGDVNEKLFF; CDR3 DNA: TGTGCCAGCAGCTTGGGACACGGAGACGTAAATGAAAAACTGTTTTTT
J gene: TRBJ2-3; CDR3 length: 16; D gene: TRBD1; V gene: TRBV5-8; clone size: once; CDR3 protein: CASSTLGQAREYTQYF; CDR3 DNA: TGTGCCAGCAGCACCCTGGGACAGGCACGGGAGTATACGCAGTATTTT
J gene: TRBJ1-4; CDR3 length: 15; D gene: NA; V gene: TRBV27; clone size: once; CDR3 protein: CASRPRIGVSEKLFF; CDR3 DNA: TGTGCCAGCAGGCCTAGGATCGGGGTTAGTGAAAAACTGTTTTTT
J gene: TRBJ2-6; CDR3 length: 16; D gene: NA; V gene: TRBV19; clone size: once; CDR3 protein: CASSIDRPLGANVLTF; CDR3 DNA: TGTGCCAGTAGTATAGATCGACCGCTCGGGGCCAACGTCCTGACTTTC
J gene: TRBJ2-5; CDR3 length: 15; D gene: NA; V gene: TRBV5-4; clone size: NA; CDR3 protein: CASSFKDRLQETQYF; CDR3 DNA: TGTGCCAGCAGCTTTAAGGACAGACTCCAAGAGACCCAGTACTTC
J gene: TRBJ1-2; CDR3 length: 16; D gene: NA; V gene: TRBV5-6; clone size: NA; CDR3 protein: CASSLGLSTEGYGYTF; CDR3 DNA: TGTGCCAGCAGCTTGGGGCTGTCGACAGAAGGATACGGCTACACCTTC
J gene: TRBJ1-1; CDR3 length: 17; D gene: TRBD1; V gene: TRBV10-3; clone size: NA; CDR3 protein: CAISEAHGQGARTEAFF; CDR3 DNA: TGTGCCATCAGTGAGGCCCACGGACAGGGGGCGCGAACTGAAGCTTTCTTT
J gene: TRBJ2-2; CDR3 length: 14; D gene: TRBD1; V gene: TRBV10-3; clone size: NA; CDR3 protein: CAIRAQGLTGELFF; CDR3 DNA: TGTGCCATCCGGGCACAGGGGTTAACCGGGGAGCTGTTTTTT
J gene: TRBJ2-7; CDR3 length: 15; D gene: TRBD1; V gene: TRBV5-1; clone size: NA; CDR3 protein: CASSLGTGVSYEQYF; CDR3 DNA: TGCGCCAGCAGCTTGGGGACAGGAGTCTCCTACGAGCAGTACTTC
J gene: TRBJ2-3; CDR3 length: 17; D gene: NA; V gene: TRBV4-2; clone size: NA; CDR3 protein: CASSQVPGPRDTDTQYF; CDR3 DNA: TGTGCCAGCAGCCAAGTGCCAGGGCCGCGGGACACAGATACGCAGTATTTT
J gene: TRBJ2-1; CDR3 length: 11; D gene: NA; V gene: TRBV14; clone size: NA; CDR3 protein: CASSPDNEQFF; CDR3 DNA: TGTGCCAGCAGCCCCGACAATGAGCAGTTCTTC
J gene: TRBJ2-3; CDR3 length: 15; D gene: NA; V gene: TRBV7-8; clone size: once; CDR3 protein: CASSLVGGPTDTQYF; CDR3 DNA: TGTGCCAGCAGCTTGGTGGGGGGACCCACAGATACGCAGTATTTT
J gene: TRBJ1-2; CDR3 length: 15; D gene: TRBD1; V gene: TRBV7-9; clone size: NA; CDR3 protein: CASSSWDRETGGYTF; CDR3 DNA: TGTGCCAGCAGCTCCTGGGACAGGGAAACGGGTGGCTACACCTTC
J gene: TRBJ1-2; CDR3 length: 16; D gene: NA; V gene: TRBV5-1; clone size: NA; CDR3 protein: CASSPGTPKANYGYTF; CDR3 DNA: TGCGCCAGCAGCCCCGGGACACCTAAAGCTAACTATGGCTACACCTTC
J gene: TRBJ1-3; CDR3 length: 14; D gene: NA; V gene: TRBV28; clone size: NA; CDR3 protein: CASGLIHSGNTIYF; CDR3 DNA: TGTGCCAGCGGATTAATCCACTCTGGAAACACCATATATTTT
J gene: TRBJ1-2; CDR3 length: 15; D gene: TRBD1; V gene: TRBV4-1; clone size: NA; CDR3 protein: CASSQATGKAGGYTF; CDR3 DNA: TGCGCCAGCAGCCAAGCGACAGGGAAGGCGGGTGGCTACACCTTC
J gene: TRBJ2-2; CDR3 length: 13; D gene: NA; V gene: TRBV5-1; clone size: NA; CDR3 protein: CASSPQGTGELFF; CDR3 DNA: TGCGCCAGCAGCCCTCAAGGGACCGGGGAGCTGTTTTTT